This T cell receptor (beta chain) was captured by sequencing in a study of technical replicates of blood from a handful of donors. Libraries were prepared by immunoSEQ multiplex PCR; TCRdb keeps only in-frame clonotypes and omits some of them. This sample carries more than 55,000 clones, around 94% of them seen once, and the ten largest clones take roughly 0.39%. The CDR3 runs to 18 residues. Germline lookup yields CDR1 SGHAT and CDR2 FQNNGV. J lost 1 base, V lost 1 base, and 9 bases had no gene match. The sample was T cells isolated from PBMCs. The chain uses TRBV11-2 and TRBJ2-3, with TRBD2 identical over 9 bases. The clonotype was recovered from a human donor in good health. The CDR3 DNA reads as TGTGCCAGCAGCTTAGTCGGTCCTAGCGGGGTCGGCACAGATACGCAGTATTTT. As protein: CASSLVGPSGVGTDTQYF.